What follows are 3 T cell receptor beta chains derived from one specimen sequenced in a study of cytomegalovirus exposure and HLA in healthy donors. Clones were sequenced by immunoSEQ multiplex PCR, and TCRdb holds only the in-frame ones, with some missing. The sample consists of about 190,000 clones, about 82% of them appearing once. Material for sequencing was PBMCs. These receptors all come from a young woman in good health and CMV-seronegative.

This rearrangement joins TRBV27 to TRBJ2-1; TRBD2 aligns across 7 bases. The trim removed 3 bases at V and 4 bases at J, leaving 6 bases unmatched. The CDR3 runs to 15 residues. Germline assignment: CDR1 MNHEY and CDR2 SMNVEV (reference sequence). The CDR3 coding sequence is TGTGCCAGCAGTTTCAGAGGGGAGGGGTACAATGAGCAGTTCTTC. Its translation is CASSFRGEGYNEQFF.

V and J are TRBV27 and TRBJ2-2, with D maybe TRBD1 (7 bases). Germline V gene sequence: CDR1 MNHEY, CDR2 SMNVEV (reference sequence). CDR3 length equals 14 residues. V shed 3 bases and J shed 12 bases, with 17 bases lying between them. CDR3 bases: TGTGCCAGCAGTTTTGGAGGGGGCGGAAGGAAGCTGTTTTTT. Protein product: CASSFGGGGRKLFF.

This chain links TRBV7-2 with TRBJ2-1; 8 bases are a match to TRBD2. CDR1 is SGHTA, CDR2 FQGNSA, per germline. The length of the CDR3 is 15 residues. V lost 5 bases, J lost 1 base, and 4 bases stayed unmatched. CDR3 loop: CASSQVAGSYNEQFF. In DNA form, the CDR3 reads TGTGCCAGCAGCCAGGTAGCGGGATCCTACAATGAGCAGTTCTTC.